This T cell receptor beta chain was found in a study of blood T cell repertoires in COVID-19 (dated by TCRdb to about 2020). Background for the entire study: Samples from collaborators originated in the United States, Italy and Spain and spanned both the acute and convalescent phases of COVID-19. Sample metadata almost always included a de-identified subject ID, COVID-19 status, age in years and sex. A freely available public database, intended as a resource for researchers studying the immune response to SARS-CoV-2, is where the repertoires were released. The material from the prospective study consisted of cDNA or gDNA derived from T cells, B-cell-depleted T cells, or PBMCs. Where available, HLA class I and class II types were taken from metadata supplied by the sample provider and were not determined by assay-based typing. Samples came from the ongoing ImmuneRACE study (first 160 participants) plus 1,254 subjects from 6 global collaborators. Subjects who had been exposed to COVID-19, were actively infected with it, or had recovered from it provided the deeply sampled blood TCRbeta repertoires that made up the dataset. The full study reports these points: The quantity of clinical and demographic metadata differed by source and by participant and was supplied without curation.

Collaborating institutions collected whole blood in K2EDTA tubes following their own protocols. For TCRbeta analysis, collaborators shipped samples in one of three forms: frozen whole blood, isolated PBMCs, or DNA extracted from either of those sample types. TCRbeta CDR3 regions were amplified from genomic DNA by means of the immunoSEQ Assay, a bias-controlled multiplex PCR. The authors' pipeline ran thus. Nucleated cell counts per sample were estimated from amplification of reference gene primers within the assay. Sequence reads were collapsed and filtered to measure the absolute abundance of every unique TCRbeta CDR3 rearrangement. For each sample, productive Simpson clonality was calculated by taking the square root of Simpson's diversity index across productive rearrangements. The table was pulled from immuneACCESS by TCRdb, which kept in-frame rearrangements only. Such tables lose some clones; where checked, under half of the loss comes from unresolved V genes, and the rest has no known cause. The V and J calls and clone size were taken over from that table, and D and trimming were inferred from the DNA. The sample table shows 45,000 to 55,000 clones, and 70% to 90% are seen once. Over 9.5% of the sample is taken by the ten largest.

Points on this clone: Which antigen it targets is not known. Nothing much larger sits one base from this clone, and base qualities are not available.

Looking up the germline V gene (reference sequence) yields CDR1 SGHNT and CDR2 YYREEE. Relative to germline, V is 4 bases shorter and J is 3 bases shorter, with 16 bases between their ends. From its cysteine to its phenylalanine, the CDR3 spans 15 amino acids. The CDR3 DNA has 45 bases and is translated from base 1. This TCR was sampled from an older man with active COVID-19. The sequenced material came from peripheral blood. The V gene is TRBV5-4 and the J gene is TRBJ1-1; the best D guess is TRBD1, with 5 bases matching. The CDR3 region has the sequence CASSRPGRGDTEAFF. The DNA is TGTGCCAGCAGCCGCCCGGGGAGGGGCGACACTGAAGCTTTCTTT.